One and the same sample provided the 17 T cell receptor beta chains below, sequenced in a study of cytomegalovirus exposure and HLA in healthy donors. TCRdb's table, derived via immunoSEQ multiplex PCR, lists solely in-frame clones and lacks some. Counted here are over 200,000 clones, 70% to 90% occurring once; the ten biggest clones make up 2.9%. Sample: PBMCs. The receptors were gathered from a woman aged 18-29 years in good health and CMV-seronegative.

The chain recombines TRBV30 with TRBJ1-1; a possible D gene is TRBD1 (5 bases). The germline V gene has CDR1 GTSNPN and CDR2 SVGIG (reference sequence). This CDR3 is built from 14 residues. This CDR3 reads CATTWDFLNTEAFF. In DNA, the CDR3 is TGTGCTACCACCTGGGACTTTTTGAACACTGAAGCTTTCTTT.

CDR3 sequence (DNA): TGTGCCAGCAGTTTTTTTGGGGACTTGAGGTCTGAAGCTTTCTTT. This translates into CASSFFGDLRSEAFF. The rearrangement joins TRBV27 to TRBJ1-1, with TRBD1 as a possible D gene (5 bases). The CDR3 sequence is 15 residues long. CDR1 is MNHEY, CDR2 SMNVEV, per germline (reference sequence). V dropped 3 bases and J dropped 6 bases, with 17 bases sitting between them.

The V gene is TRBV6-1, the J gene TRBJ2-1, with 11 nucleotides matching TRBD2. Looked up from germline, CDR1 is MNHNS and CDR2 is SASEGT. CDR3 length: 16 residues. After removal of 4 bases from V and 4 bases from J, the junction contained 6 bases not matched to a gene. CDR3 loop: CASSGLAGGMYNEQFF. The CDR3 DNA is TGTGCCAGCAGTGGCTTAGCGGGAGGGATGTACAATGAGCAGTTCTTC.

J is TRBJ2-7 and V is TRBV6-1; D possibly corresponds to TRBD1 (6 bases). V was clipped by 4 bases and J by 0 bases, with 10 bases between them. This CDR3 spans 14 amino acids. Germline CDR1 MNHNS, CDR2 SASEGT. CDR3 DNA: TGTGCCAGCAGTGGGGGGCAGGCCTCCTACGAGCAGTACTTC. Encoded protein: CASSGGQASYEQYF.

This chain connects TRBV28 to TRBJ2-1; tentatively, D is TRBD2 (5 bases). Trimming took 2 bases from V and 8 from J, leaving 25 bases between them. Per the germline V gene, CDR1 is MDHEN and CDR2 is SYDVKM. The CDR3 consists of 18 residues. The CDR3 nucleotides are TGTGCCAGCAGTTTAAACCCCGGAGGTCATCGCATTTCCCATGAGCAGTTCTTC. This encodes CASSLNPGGHRISHEQFF.

The V call is TRBV29-1, the J call TRBJ2-2, with 9 bases aligning to TRBD1. V trimming: 3 bases; J trimming: 6 bases; junction bases outside the gene matches: 17. CDR3 length equals 18 residues. Germline V lookup: CDR1 SQVTM, CDR2 ANQGSEA. The CDR3: CSVDGRDRDGSIAGELFF. The DNA of the CDR3 is TGCAGCGTTGATGGGAGGGACAGGGATGGGTCGATTGCCGGGGAGCTGTTTTTT.

V and J are TRBV4-1 and TRBJ2-1; TRBD2 matches at 7 bases. Germline trimming cut 1 base from V and 3 bases from J; bases unmatched to any gene: 3. The CDR3 spans 15 residues. The germline V gene has CDR1 MGHRA and CDR2 YSYEKL. The CDR3 is CASSQGTSVYNEQFF. CDR3 sequence (DNA): TGCGCCAGCAGCCAAGGCACTAGCGTCTACAATGAGCAGTTCTTC.

The chain recombines TRBV27 with TRBJ1-4; 7 bases fit TRBD1. This CDR3 region has 18 residues. J was trimmed by 0 bases and V by 0 bases; bases with no gene match: 7. CDR1 and CDR2 from the germline V gene are MNHEY and SMNVEV (reference sequence). As DNA, the CDR3 is TGTGCCAGCAGTTTATCGATAACAGGGGTCGCAACTAATGAAAAACTGTTTTTT. This codes for CASSLSITGVATNEKLFF.

This chain links TRBV11-3 with TRBJ2-2, with a possible D match to TRBD2 (6 bases). V was shortened by 5 bases and J by 1 base, with 14 bases between the two germline ends. Germline V gives CDR1 SGHNT, CDR2 YENEEA. This CDR3 is 16 amino acids long. The CDR3 protein is CASSGPEAGNTGELFF. CDR3 DNA sequence: TGTGCCAGCAGCGGACCAGAAGCGGGGAACACCGGGGAGCTGTTTTTT.

J is TRBJ2-2 and V is TRBV5-3; 7 bases agree with TRBD1. TRBV5-3 is annotated as an ORF whose role is uncertain. J gave up 4 bases and V 2 bases, and 8 bases lay outside the gene matches. CDR3 length: 16 amino acids. CDR3: CARSFNRDSLTGELFF. DNA for the CDR3: TGTGCCAGAAGCTTCAACCGGGACAGCCTCACCGGGGAGCTGTTTTTT.

Concerning this clone itself: Other DNA sequences of this sample code for an identical CDR3. The chain combines TRBV7-8 with TRBJ2-7, with 7 bases fitting TRBD2. The germline V gene encodes CDR1 SGHVS and CDR2 FQNEAQ. Germline trimming cut 3 bases from V and 2 bases from J; bases unmatched to any gene: 7. This CDR3 is built from 15 residues. In DNA form, the CDR3 reads TGTGCCAGCAGCTTGGGGCTAGCGGCAACCTACGAGCAGTACTTC. This sequence encodes CASSLGLAATYEQYF.

The genes are TRBV27 and TRBJ2-5; 11 bases agree with TRBD2. J lost 4 bases, V lost 4 bases, and 5 bases had no gene match. The germline gives CDR1 MNHEY, CDR2 SMNVEV (reference sequence). The CDR3 contains 15 residues. The CDR3 here is CASSSLAGEGETQYF. For the CDR3, the DNA is TGTGCCAGCAGTTCACTAGCGGGAGAGGGAGAGACCCAGTACTTC.

The rearrangement uses TRBV27 and TRBJ2-7; maybe TRBD2 (5 bases). The germline gives CDR1 MNHEY, CDR2 SMNVEV (reference sequence). This CDR3 is built from 13 residues. The germline V and J ends were trimmed by 5 bases and 5 bases, with 13 bases remaining between them. The CDR3 DNA sequence: TGTGCCAGCAGTCTGAGGGAGAGCGACGAGCAGTACTTC. Translated: CASSLRESDEQYF.

Written as DNA, the CDR3 is TGCGCCAGCAGCTTGCACTACACCGGGGAGCTGTTTTTT. Its protein product is CASSLHYTGELFF. V usage is TRBV5-1 and J usage is TRBJ2-2; D uncertain. From germline, CDR1 is SGHRS and CDR2 YFSETQ. This CDR3 contains 13 residues. The V end was cut by 1 base, the J end by 3 bases, with 4 bases between.

The V call is TRBV7-6, the J call TRBJ2-3, with 8 bases fitting TRBD2. The CDR3 sequence is 15 residues long. V trimming: 2 bases; J trimming: 1 base; junction bases outside the gene matches: 2. Germline V lookup: CDR1 SGHVS, CDR2 FNYEAQ. CDR3 loop: CASSLSGSGTDTQYF. CDR3 DNA: TGTGCCAGCAGCTTAAGCGGGAGCGGCACAGATACGCAGTATTTT.

The chain carries TRBV5-1 and TRBJ2-1, with TRBD1 matching over 7 bases. V trimming: 5 bases; J trimming: 4 bases; junction bases outside the gene matches: 3. Germline CDR1 SGHRS, CDR2 YFSETQ. The CDR3 runs to 13 residues. The DNA of the CDR3 is TGCGCCAGCAGGACAGGGTCTTACAATGAGCAGTTCTTC. The encoded protein is CASRTGSYNEQFF.

This chain uses TRBV18 with TRBJ1-3; D is ambiguous. This CDR3 contains 13 residues. The germline V gene has CDR1 KGHSH and CDR2 LQKENI. Trimming shortened V by 3 bases and J by 3 bases, and 6 bases separated the two germline ends. The CDR3 DNA is TGTGCCAGCTCACCCCCCCTTGGAAACACCATATATTTT. Protein product: CASSPPLGNTIYF.